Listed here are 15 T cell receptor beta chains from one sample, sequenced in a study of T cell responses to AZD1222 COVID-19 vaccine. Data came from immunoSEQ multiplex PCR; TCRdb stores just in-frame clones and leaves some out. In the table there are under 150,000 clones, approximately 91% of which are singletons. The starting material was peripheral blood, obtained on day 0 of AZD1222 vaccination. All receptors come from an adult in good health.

The DNA for the CDR3 is TGTGCCTGGAGTGTACTCGATCCGGGTCGGCAGTTCTTC. Amino acid sequence: CAWSVLDPGRQFF. The J gene is TRBJ2-1, the V gene TRBV30; D not resolved. V was shortened by 0 bases and J by 12 bases, with 15 bases between the two germline ends. The V gene's germline CDR1 is GTSNPN and CDR2 SVGIG (reference sequence). The CDR3 is made up of 13 amino acids.

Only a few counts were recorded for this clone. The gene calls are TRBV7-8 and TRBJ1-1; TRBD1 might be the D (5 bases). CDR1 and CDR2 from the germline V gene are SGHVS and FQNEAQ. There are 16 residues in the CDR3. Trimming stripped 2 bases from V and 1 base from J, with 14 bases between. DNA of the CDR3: TGTGCCAGCAGCTTAATGGGGGAGAATACGAACACTGAAGCTTTCTTT. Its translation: CASSLMGENTNTEAFF.

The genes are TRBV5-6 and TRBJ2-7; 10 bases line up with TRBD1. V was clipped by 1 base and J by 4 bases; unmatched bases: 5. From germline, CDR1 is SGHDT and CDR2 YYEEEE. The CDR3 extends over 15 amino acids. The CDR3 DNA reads TGTGCCAGCAGCTTGAGGGACAGGGGATTATACGAGCAGTACTTC. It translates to CASSLRDRGLYEQYF.

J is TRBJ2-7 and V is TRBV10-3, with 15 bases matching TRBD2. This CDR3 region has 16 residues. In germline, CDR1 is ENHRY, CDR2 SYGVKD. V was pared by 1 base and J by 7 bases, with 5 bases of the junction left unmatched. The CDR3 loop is CAISEWTSGRAREQYF. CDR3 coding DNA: TGTGCCATCAGTGAGTGGACTAGCGGGAGGGCCAGAGAGCAGTACTTC.

CDR3 coding DNA: TGTGCCAGCAGCGTGTCGGCAACCTACGAGCAGTACTTC. Translation gives CASSVSATYEQYF. The rearrangement joins TRBV7-9 to TRBJ2-7; D not resolved. In germline, CDR1 is SEHNR, CDR2 FQNEAQ (reference sequence). The V end lost 5 bases, the J end lost 2 bases, and 10 bases lay between the germline ends. This CDR3 region has 13 residues.

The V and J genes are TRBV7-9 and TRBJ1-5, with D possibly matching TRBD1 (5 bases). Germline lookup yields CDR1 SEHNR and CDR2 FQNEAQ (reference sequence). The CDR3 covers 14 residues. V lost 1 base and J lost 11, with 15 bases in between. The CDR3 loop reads CASSLEGVVVAQHF. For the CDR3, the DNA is TGTGCCAGCAGCTTAGAAGGGGTCGTAGTCGCCCAGCATTTT.

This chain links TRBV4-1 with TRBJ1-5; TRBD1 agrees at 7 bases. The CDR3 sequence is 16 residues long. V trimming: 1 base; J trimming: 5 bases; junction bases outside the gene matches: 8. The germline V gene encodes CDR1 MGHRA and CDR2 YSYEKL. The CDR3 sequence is CASSQGSGQVHQPQHF. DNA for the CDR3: TGCGCCAGCAGCCAAGGGTCAGGACAGGTACATCAGCCCCAGCATTTT.

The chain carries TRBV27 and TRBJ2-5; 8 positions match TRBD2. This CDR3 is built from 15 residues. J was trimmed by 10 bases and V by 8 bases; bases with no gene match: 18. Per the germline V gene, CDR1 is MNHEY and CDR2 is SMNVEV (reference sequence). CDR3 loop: CASRPGWAGGQNQYF. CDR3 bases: TGTGCCAGCCGCCCGGGGTGGGCGGGGGGCCAAAACCAGTACTTC.

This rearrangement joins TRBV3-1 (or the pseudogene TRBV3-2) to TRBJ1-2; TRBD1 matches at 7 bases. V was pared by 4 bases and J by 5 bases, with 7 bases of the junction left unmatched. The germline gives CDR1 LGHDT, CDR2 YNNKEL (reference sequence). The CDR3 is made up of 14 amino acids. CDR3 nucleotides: TGTGCCAGCAGCCCCGGTGGCAGGGGGTATGGCTACACCTTC. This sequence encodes CASSPGGRGYGYTF.

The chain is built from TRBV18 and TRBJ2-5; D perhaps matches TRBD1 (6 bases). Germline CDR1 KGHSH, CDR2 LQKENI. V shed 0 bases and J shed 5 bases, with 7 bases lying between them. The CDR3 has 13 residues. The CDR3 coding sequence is TGTGCCAGCTCACCACCAGACAGGGAGACCCAGTACTTC. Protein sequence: CASSPPDRETQYF.

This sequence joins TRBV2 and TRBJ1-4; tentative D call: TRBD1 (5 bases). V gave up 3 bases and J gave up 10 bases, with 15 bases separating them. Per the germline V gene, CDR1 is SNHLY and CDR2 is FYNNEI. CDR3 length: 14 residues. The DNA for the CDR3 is TGTGCCAGCAGTGAGAGCCAGGGAGGGCGAAAACTGTTTTTT. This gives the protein CASSESQGGRKLFF.

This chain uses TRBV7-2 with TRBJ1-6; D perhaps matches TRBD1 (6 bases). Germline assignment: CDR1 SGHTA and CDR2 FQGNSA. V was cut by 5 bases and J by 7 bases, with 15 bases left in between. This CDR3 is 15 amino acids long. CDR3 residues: CASSLASGGNSPLHF. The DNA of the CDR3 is TGTGCCAGCAGCCTCGCCTCTGGGGGCAATTCACCCCTCCACTTT.

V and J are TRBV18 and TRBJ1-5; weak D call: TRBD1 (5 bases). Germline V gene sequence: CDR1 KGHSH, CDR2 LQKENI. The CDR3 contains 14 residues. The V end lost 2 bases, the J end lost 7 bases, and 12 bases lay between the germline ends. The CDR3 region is CASSPTGGGQPQHF. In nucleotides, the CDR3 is TGTGCCAGCTCACCAACGGGGGGAGGACAGCCCCAGCATTTT. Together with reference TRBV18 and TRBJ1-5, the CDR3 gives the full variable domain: NAGVMQNPRHLVRRRGQEARLRCSPMKGHSHVYWYRQLPEEGLKFMVYLQKENIIDESGMPKERFSAEFPKEGPSILRIQQVVRGDSAAYFCASSPTGGGQPQHFGDGTRLSIL.

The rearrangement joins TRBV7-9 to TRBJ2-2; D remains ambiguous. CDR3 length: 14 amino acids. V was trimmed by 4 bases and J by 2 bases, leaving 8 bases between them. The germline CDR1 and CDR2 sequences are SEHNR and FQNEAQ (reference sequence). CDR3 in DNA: TGTGCCAGCAGCTGGGGTAGAAACACCGGGGAGCTGTTTTTT. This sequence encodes CASSWGRNTGELFF.

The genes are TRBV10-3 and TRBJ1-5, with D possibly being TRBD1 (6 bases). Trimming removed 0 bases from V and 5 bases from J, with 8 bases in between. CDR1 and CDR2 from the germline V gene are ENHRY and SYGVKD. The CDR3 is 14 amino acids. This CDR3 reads CAISESRQDQPQHF. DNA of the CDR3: TGTGCCATCAGTGAGTCAAGACAGGATCAGCCCCAGCATTTT.